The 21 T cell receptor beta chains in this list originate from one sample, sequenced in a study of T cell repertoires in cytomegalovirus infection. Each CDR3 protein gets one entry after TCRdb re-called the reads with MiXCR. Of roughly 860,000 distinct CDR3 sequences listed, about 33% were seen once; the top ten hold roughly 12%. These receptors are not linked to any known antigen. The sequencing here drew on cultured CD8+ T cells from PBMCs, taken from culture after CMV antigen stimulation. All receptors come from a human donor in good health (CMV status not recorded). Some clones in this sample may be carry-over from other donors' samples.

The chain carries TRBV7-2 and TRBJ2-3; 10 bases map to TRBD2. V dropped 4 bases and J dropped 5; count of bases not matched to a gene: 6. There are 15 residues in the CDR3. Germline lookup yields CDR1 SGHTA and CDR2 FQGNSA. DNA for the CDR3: TGTGCCAGCAGCTCACTAGCGGGGTCTGTAGATACGCAGTATTTT. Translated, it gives CASSSLAGSVDTQYF.

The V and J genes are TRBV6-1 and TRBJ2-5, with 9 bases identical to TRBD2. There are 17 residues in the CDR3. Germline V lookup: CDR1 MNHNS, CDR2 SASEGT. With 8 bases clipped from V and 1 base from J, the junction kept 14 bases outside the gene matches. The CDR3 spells CASPTERLAGSQETQYF. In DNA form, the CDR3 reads TGTGCCAGCCCAACCGAACGGCTAGCGGGGAGCCAAGAGACCCAGTACTTC.

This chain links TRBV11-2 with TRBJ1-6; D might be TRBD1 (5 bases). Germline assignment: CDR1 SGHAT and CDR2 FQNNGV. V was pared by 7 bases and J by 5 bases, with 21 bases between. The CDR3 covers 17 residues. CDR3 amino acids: CASTEWGREGHNSPLHF. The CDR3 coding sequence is TGTGCCAGCACCGAATGGGGCAGGGAGGGGCATAATTCACCCCTCCACTTT.

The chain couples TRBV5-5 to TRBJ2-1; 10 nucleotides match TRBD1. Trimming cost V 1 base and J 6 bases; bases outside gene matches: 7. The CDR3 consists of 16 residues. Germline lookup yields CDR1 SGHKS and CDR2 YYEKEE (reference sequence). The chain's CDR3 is CASSLIGTGVRNEQFF. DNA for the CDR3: TGTGCCAGCAGCTTGATTGGGACAGGGGTTCGCAATGAGCAGTTCTTC.

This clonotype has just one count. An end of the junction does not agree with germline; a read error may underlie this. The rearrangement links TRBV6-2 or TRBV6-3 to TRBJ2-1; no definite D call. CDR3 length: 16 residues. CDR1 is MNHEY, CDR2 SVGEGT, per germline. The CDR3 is CASSEYAPAPYNELFF. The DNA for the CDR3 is TGTGCCAGCAGTGAATATGCACCCGCTCCCTACAATGAGCTGTTCTTC.

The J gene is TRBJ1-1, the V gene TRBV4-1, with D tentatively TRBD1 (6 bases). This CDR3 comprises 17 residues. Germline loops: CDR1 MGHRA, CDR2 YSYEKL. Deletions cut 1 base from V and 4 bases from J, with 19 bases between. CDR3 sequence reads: CASSQVPAGALGTEAFF. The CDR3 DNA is TGCGCCAGCAGCCAAGTCCCCGCGGGGGCATTAGGCACTGAAGCTTTCTTT.

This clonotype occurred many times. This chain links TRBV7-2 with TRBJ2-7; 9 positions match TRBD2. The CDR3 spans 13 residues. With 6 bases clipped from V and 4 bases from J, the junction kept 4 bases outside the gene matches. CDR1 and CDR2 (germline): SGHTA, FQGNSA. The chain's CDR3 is CASRERGAYEQYF. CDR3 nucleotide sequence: TGTGCCAGCAGGGAGCGGGGGGCTTACGAGCAGTACTTC.

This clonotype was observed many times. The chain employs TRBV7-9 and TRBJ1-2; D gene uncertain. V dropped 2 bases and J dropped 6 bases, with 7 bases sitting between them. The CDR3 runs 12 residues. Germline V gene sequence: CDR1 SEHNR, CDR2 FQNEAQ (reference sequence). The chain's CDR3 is CASSLSPDGYTF. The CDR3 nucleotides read TGTGCCAGCAGCTTATCGCCGGATGGCTACACCTTC.

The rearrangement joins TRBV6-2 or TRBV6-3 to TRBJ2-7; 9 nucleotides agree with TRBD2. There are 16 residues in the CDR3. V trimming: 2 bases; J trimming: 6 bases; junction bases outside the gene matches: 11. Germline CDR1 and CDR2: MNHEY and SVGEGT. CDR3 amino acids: CASSYERPGLAVEQYV. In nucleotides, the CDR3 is TGTGCCAGCAGTTACGAAAGGCCGGGACTAGCTGTCGAGCAGTACGTC.

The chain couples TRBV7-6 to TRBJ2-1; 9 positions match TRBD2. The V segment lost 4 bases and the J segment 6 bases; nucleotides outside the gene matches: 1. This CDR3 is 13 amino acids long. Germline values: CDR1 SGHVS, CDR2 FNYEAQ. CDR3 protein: CASSSSGVNEQFF. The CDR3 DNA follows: TGTGCCAGCAGCTCTAGCGGGGTCAATGAGCAGTTCTTC.

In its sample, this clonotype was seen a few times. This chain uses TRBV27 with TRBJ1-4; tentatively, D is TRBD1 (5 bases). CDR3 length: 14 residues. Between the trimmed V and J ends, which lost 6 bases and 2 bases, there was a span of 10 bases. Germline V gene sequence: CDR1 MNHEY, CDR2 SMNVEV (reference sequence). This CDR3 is CASSPRVTNEKLFF. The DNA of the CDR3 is TGTGCCAGCAGCCCCAGGGTGACTAATGAAAAACTGTTTTTT. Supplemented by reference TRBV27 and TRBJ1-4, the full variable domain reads EAQVTQNPRYLITVTGKKLTVTCSQNMNHEYMSWYRQDPGLGLRQIYYSMNVEVTDKGDVPEGYKVSRKEKRNFPLILESPSPNQTSLYFCASSPRVTNEKLFFGSGTQLSVL.

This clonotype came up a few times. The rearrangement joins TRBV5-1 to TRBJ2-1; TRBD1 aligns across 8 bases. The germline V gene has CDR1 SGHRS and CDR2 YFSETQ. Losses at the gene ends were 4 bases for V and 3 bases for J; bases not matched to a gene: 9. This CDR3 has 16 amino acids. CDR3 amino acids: CASSQMGQVSYNEQFF. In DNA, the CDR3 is TGCGCCAGCAGCCAAATGGGACAGGTTAGCTACAATGAGCAGTTCTTC. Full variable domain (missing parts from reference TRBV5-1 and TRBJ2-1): KAGVTQTPRYLIKTRGQQVTLSCSPISGHRSVSWYQQTPGQGLQFLFEYFSETQRNKGNFPGRFSGRQFSNSRSEMNVSTLELGDSALYLCASSQMGQVSYNEQFFGPGTRLTVL.

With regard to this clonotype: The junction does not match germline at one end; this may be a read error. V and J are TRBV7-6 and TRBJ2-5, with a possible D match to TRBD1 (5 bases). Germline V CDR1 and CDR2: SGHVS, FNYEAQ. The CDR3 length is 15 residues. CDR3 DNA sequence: TGTGCCAGCCGCTTAGGTCCGACAGCGCAAGAGACCCAGTACTTC. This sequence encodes CASRLGPTAQETQYF.

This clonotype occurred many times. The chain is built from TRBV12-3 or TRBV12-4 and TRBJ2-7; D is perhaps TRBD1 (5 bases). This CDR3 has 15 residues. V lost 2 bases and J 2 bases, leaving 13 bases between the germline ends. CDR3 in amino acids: CASSLLGVRAYEQYF. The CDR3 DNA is TGTGCCAGCAGTTTATTAGGGGTTCGCGCCTACGAGCAGTACTTC.

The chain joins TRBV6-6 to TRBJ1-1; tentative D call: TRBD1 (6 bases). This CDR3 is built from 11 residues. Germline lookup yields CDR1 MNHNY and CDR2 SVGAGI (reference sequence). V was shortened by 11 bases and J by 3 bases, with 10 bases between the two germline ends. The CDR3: CAAGAYTEAFF. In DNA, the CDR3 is TGTGCCGCAGGGGCCTACACTGAAGCTTTCTTT.

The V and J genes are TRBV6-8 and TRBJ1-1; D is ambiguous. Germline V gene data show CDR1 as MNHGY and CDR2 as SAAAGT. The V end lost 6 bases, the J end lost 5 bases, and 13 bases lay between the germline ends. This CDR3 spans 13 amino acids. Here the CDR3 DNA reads TGTGCCAGCAGGTATACTGACAAGACTGAAGCTTTCTTT. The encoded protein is CASRYTDKTEAFF.

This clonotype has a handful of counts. CDR3 bases: TGTGCCATCAGTGACCCCGGGACAGGGATAGCCTACGAGCAGTACGTC. Translating gives CAISDPGTGIAYEQYV. The chain combines TRBV10-3 with TRBJ2-7; the match to TRBD1 covers 9 bases. Trimming at V came to 3 bases and at J to 2 bases, leaving 8 bases not matched to a gene. CDR3 size: 16 residues. Germline V CDR1 and CDR2: ENHRY, SYGVKD.

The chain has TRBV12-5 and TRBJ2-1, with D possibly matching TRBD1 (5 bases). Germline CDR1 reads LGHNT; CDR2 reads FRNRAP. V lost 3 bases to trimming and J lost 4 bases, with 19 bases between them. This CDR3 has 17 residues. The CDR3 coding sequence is TGTGCTAGTGGTTTTACAGTCGGATTGGACACTTACAATGAGCAGTTCTTC. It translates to CASGFTVGLDTYNEQFF.

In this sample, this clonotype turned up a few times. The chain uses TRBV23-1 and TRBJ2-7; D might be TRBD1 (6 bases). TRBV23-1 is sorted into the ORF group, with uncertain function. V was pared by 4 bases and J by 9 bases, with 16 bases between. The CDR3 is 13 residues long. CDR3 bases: TGCGCCAGCAGTCCGGTAACCCTGGACAGGCAGTACGTC. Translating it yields CASSPVTLDRQYV.

The CDR3 spells CASSDGKGPPEAFF. CDR3 DNA sequence: TGTGCCAGCAGTGATGGGAAGGGGCCCCCTGAAGCTTTCTTT. V gene TRBV25-1 combines with J gene TRBJ1-1, with a weak D call TRBD1 (5 bases). Looked up from germline, CDR1 is MGHDK and CDR2 is SYGVNS. The CDR3 spans 14 residues. V dropped 3 bases and J dropped 6 bases, with 14 bases sitting between them.

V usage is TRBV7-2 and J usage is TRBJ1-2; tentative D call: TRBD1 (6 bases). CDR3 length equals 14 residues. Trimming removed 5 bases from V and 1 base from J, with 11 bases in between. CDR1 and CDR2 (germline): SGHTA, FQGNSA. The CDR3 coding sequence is TGTGCCAGCAGCCTTCGGACAGTTAACTATGGCTACACCTTC. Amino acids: CASSLRTVNYGYTF.